A single sample gave rise to the 28 T cell receptor beta chains below, sequenced in a study of blood T cells in healthy people across ages. Alongside a J-beta primer mix, a sample-barcoded 5' primer served in a second PCR lasting roughly 6 to 12 cycles. MiXCR, applied by TCRdb to the 5' RACE reads, yields one record per CDR3 protein. The repertoire holds roughly 800,000 distinct CDR3 sequences, with roughly 40% as singletons. Sample: blood. Every receptor here comes from a man aged 18 to 29 in good health.

This sequence joins TRBV3-1 and TRBJ2-1; 9 bases align to TRBD2. The ends lost 8 bases at V and 5 bases at J; junction bases unmatched: 4. This CDR3 contains 13 residues. The germline V gene has CDR1 LGHDT and CDR2 YNNKEL (reference sequence). The DNA for the CDR3 is TGTGCCAGCGGCGGGGGGGTTGACAATGAGCAGTTCTTC. Encoded protein: CASGGGVDNEQFF.

The chain recombines TRBV5-1 with TRBJ1-1; 7 bases align to TRBD1. The CDR3 runs 15 residues. The V gene's germline CDR1 is SGHRS and CDR2 YFSETQ. V trimming: 4 bases; J trimming: 1 base; junction bases outside the gene matches: 7. DNA of the CDR3: TGCGCCAGCAGCGTAGAGGGGGCCAGGAACACTGAAGCTTTCTTT. Encoded protein: CASSVEGARNTEAFF.

The table lists this clonotype with a few counts. The chain employs TRBV4-2 and TRBJ1-2; no reliable D call. This CDR3 has 15 amino acids. CDR1 and CDR2 from the germline V gene are LGHNA and YNFKEQ. Between the trimmed V and J ends, which lost 0 bases and 0 bases, there was a span of 8 bases. CDR3 sequence: CASSQDRRANYGYTF. CDR3 coding DNA: TGTGCCAGCAGCCAAGATCGTAGAGCTAACTATGGCTACACCTTC.

This clonotype was seen more than once but under ten times. V and J are TRBV10-3 and TRBJ2-1; perhaps TRBD1 as D (6 bases). The J call is doubtful: the DNA matches TRBJ2-7 better. The germline V gene has CDR1 ENHRY and CDR2 SYGVKD. The CDR3 covers 12 residues. CDR3 nucleotides: TGTGCCACCTCGACAGGTTACAATGAGCAGTACTTC. This encodes CATSTGYNEQYF.

In its sample, this clonotype was seen a few times. V usage is TRBV2 and J usage is TRBJ1-2; D uncertain. The CDR3 extends over 13 amino acids. Trimming shortened V by 4 bases and J by 7 bases, and 13 bases separated the two germline ends. Germline V gene data show CDR1 as SNHLY and CDR2 as FYNNEI. CDR3 residues: CASSGAAKGGYTF. The DNA of the CDR3 is TGTGCCAGCAGTGGGGCGGCGAAGGGTGGCTACACCTTC.

A few counts support this clonotype. V and J are TRBV5-1 and TRBJ2-2; 7 nucleotides align to TRBD1. Germline V lookup: CDR1 SGHRS, CDR2 YFSETQ. With 7 bases clipped from V and 5 bases from J, the junction kept 8 bases outside the gene matches. CDR3 length: 14 amino acids. In nucleotides, the CDR3 is TGCGCCAGCTCGGGACAGAAAGATACCGGGGAGCTGTTTTTT. Protein: CASSGQKDTGELFF.

This clonotype came up many times. The V gene is TRBV7-2, the J gene TRBJ2-3, with TRBD2 matching 13 bases. Trimming removed 3 bases from V and 2 bases from J; junction bases left unmatched: 5. The CDR3 length is 17 residues. Germline V gene data show CDR1 as SGHTA and CDR2 as FQGNSA. CDR3: CASSFGTSGDSTDTQYF. CDR3 bases: TGTGCCAGCAGCTTCGGGACTAGCGGGGACTCCACAGATACGCAGTATTTT.

The chain has TRBV12-3 or TRBV12-4 and TRBJ2-5; perhaps TRBD2 as D (9 bases). V was shortened by 6 bases and J by 11 bases, with 19 bases between the two germline ends. This CDR3 has 13 residues. Here the CDR3 DNA reads TGTGCCAGCAGCCCAGGGGGCGGGAGGGTGCAGTACTTC. It translates to CASSPGGGRVQYF.

There are a few counts of this clonotype. A read error may be the cause here, since a much bigger clone is one base away. The V gene is TRBV4-3, the J gene TRBJ2-5; D is possibly TRBD1 (6 bases). The J call could be wrong; TRBJ2-1 is a better fit for the DNA end. The CDR3 extends over 14 amino acids. CDR1 is LGHNA and CDR2 is YSLEER in the germline V gene. The CDR3 region has the DNA TGCGCCAGCAGCCAAACCGGGACACAAGAGACCCAGTTCTTC. Its protein product is CASSQTGTQETQFF.

This clonotype was counted only a few times. J is TRBJ1-4 and V is TRBV30; 11 bases are shared with TRBD1. From germline, CDR1 is GTSNPN and CDR2 SVGIG (reference sequence). The CDR3 is 13 amino acids. V lost 4 bases to trimming and J lost 7 bases; unmatched junction nucleotides: 2. The CDR3: CAWKDRGLEKLFF. The DNA for the CDR3 is TGTGCCTGGAAGGACAGGGGGCTTGAAAAACTGTTTTTT.

About this clonotype: At one boundary the junction diverges from the germline segment, which might be a read error. In nucleotides, the CDR3 is TGTGCCAGCAGTCCCCTGACTTTGGTGAACACTGAAGATTTCTTT. Its protein is CASSPLTLVNTEDFF. This sequence joins TRBV28 and TRBJ1-1; no clear D gene. The germline V gene has CDR1 MDHEN and CDR2 SYDVKM. This CDR3 has 15 residues. The full variable domain, completed using reference TRBV28 and TRBJ1-1, is DVKVTQSSRYLVKRTGEKVFLECVQDMDHENMFWYRQDPGLGLRLIYFSYDVKMKEKGDIPEGYSVSREKKERFSLILESASTNQTSMYLCASSPLTLVNTEDFFGQGTRLTVV.

As for this clonotype: This may arise from a read error, as a much more abundant clone is one base away. This chain joins TRBV20-1 and TRBJ2-3, with D perhaps given as TRBD1 or TRBD2 (6 bases each). Germline V gene sequence: CDR1 DFQATT, CDR2 SNEGSKA (reference sequence). This CDR3 comprises 12 residues. The germline V and J ends were trimmed by 6 bases and 10 bases, with 17 bases remaining between them. CDR3 nucleotides: TGCAGTGCCGGAGCGGAGGGGGATCCGCAGTATTTT. Translated, it gives CSAGAEGDPQYF.

The table lists this clonotype with a count of one. J is TRBJ2-3 and V is TRBV20-1; 7 bases align to TRBD2. J was trimmed by 6 bases and V by 5 bases; bases with no gene match: 14. From germline, CDR1 is DFQATT and CDR2 SNEGSKA (reference sequence). The CDR3 length is 15 residues. The CDR3 loop is CSAAEAASGGDTQYF. CDR3 coding DNA: TGCAGTGCTGCTGAGGCGGCTAGCGGCGGGGATACGCAGTATTTT.

This clonotype was observed many times. CDR3 residues: CASSSHDAAGSKSPLHF. In DNA form, the CDR3 reads TGTGCCAGCAGCTCCCACGATGCGGCCGGTTCGAAATCACCCCTCCACTTT. The chain uses TRBV7-9 and TRBJ1-6; D gene unclear. CDR1 SEHNR and CDR2 FQNEAQ come from the germline V gene (reference sequence). Trimming removed 4 bases at V and 10 bases at J, with 23 bases between. This CDR3 comprises 17 residues.

At least ten counts were recorded for this clonotype. The V and J genes are TRBV25-1 and TRBJ1-2; the D gene is possibly TRBD1 (6 bases). The CDR3 is made up of 15 amino acids. Trimming left V 3 bases short and J 5 bases short, with 16 bases between. Germline V CDR1 and CDR2: MGHDK, SYGVNS. CDR3 protein: CASSDQAGQLYGYTF. The CDR3 bases are TGTGCCAGCAGTGACCAAGCCGGACAGTTATATGGCTACACCTTC.

This clonotype turned up a few times. The rearrangement joins TRBV10-3 to TRBJ2-7, with 8 bases lining up with TRBD1. The CDR3 has 15 amino acids. CDR1 ENHRY and CDR2 SYGVKD come from the germline V gene. The V segment lost 4 bases and the J segment 6 bases; nucleotides outside the gene matches: 11. The DNA for the CDR3 is TGTGCCATCAGTGCCGAGGGGACAGGAAGCCTCGAGCAGTACTTC. Protein sequence: CAISAEGTGSLEQYF.

The J gene is TRBJ2-5, the V gene TRBV20-1, with D unresolved. The CDR3 loop spans 15 amino acids. Germline CDR1 reads DFQATT; CDR2 reads SNEGSKA (reference sequence). The ends were cut back, 6 bases at V and 5 bases at J, with 22 bases in the middle. The CDR3 spells CSARPSALRSETQYF. In DNA form, the CDR3 reads TGCAGTGCCCGCCCGTCGGCCCTTAGGTCGGAGACCCAGTACTTC.

The chain carries TRBV28 and TRBJ1-5; possibly TRBD1 for D (5 bases). The CDR3 has 15 residues. Germline lookup yields CDR1 MDHEN and CDR2 SYDVKM. Trimming stripped 5 bases from V and 1 base from J, with 12 bases between. The CDR3 here is CASSPGLSSNQPQHF. CDR3 coding DNA: TGTGCCAGCAGTCCGGGACTCAGCAGCAATCAGCCCCAGCATTTT.

This rearrangement joins TRBV29-1 to TRBJ2-4, with 7 bases matching TRBD1. The J call may be faulty, since TRBJ2-7 better matches the DNA end. From germline, CDR1 is SQVTM and CDR2 ANQGSEA. The CDR3 extends over 14 amino acids. The CDR3 DNA follows: TGCAGCGCATCGCGACAGGGACCTTACCGCGAGCAGTACTTC. It specifies CSASRQGPYREQYF.

With regard to this clonotype: One end of the junction varies from germline; a read error may be responsible. The chain uses TRBV14 and TRBJ1-2; maybe TRBD1 (6 bases). This CDR3 has 14 residues. Germline V gives CDR1 SGHDN, CDR2 FVKESK. This CDR3 is CAGSRQGIDYGYTF. The CDR3 nucleotides read TGTGCCGGCAGCCGGCAGGGGATCGACTATGGCTACACCTTC. The full variable domain, its missing parts supplied by reference TRBV14 and TRBJ1-2, is EAGVTQFPSHSVIEKGQTVTLRCDPISGHDNLYWYRRVMGKEIKFLLHFVKESKQDESGMPNNRFLAERTGGTYSTLKVQPAELEDSGVYFCAGSRQGIDYGYTFGSGTRLTVV.

The chain is built from TRBV3-1 and TRBJ2-1; 7 nucleotides agree with TRBD1. Germline values: CDR1 LGHDT, CDR2 YNNKEL (reference sequence). Germline trimming cut 5 bases from V and 8 bases from J; bases unmatched to any gene: 6. This CDR3 has 13 residues. CDR3 DNA sequence: TGTGCCAGCAGCGTTACAGGGGTCTATGAGCAGTTCTTC. Its translation is CASSVTGVYEQFF.

This clonotype turned up a few times. The rearrangement joins TRBV7-2 to TRBJ2-1; TRBD2 agrees at 9 bases. Unmatched junction bases numbered 11, after V lost 4 bases and J lost 4 bases. CDR3 size: 17 residues. CDR1 and CDR2 (germline): SGHTA, FQGNSA. The CDR3 sequence: CASSSFLGLANYNEQFF. In DNA, the CDR3 is TGTGCCAGCAGCTCATTCCTCGGACTAGCGAATTACAATGAGCAGTTCTTC.

V and J are TRBV20-1 and TRBJ2-1; 7 bases are a match to TRBD2. CDR3 size: 12 residues. The germline V gene encodes CDR1 DFQATT and CDR2 SNEGSKA (reference sequence). The ends lost 4 bases at V and 10 bases at J; junction bases unmatched: 7. CDR3 region: CSATPGLQEQFF. CDR3 bases: TGCAGTGCTACCCCGGGACTACAAGAGCAGTTCTTC.

V gene TRBV9 combines with J gene TRBJ2-5; D possibly corresponds to TRBD2 (5 bases). V dropped 0 bases and J dropped 3 bases, with 9 bases sitting between them. From germline, CDR1 is SGDLS and CDR2 YYNGEE. This CDR3 region has 14 residues. CDR3 sequence reads: CASSVEYGEETQYF. The CDR3 DNA follows: TGTGCCAGCAGCGTAGAGTACGGGGAAGAGACCCAGTACTTC.

In its sample, this clonotype was seen a few times. CDR3 residues: CASSFAGANVLTF. CDR3 DNA: TGTGCCAGCAGCTTTGCCGGGGCCAACGTCCTGACTTTC. The chain is built from TRBV7-2 and TRBJ2-6; D not resolved. Looked up from germline, CDR1 is SGHTA and CDR2 is FQGNSA. Trimming took off 3 bases at V and 4 bases at J, with 4 bases between the two ends. The CDR3 runs to 13 residues.

This clonotype was detected a few times. The chain combines TRBV28 with TRBJ2-2, with D unresolved. The V gene lost 8 bases and the J gene lost 5 bases, with 12 bases spanning the gap. Germline CDR1 MDHEN, CDR2 SYDVKM. This CDR3 region has 13 residues. The CDR3 DNA follows: TGTGCCAGCCTCACGTCCGGGACCGGGGAGCTGTTTTTT. It specifies CASLTSGTGELFF. Filled out from reference TRBV28 and TRBJ2-2, the complete variable domain reads DVKVTQSSRYLVKRTGEKVFLECVQDMDHENMFWYRQDPGLGLRLIYFSYDVKMKEKGDIPEGYSVSREKKERFSLILESASTNQTSMYLCASLTSGTGELFFGEGSRLTVL.

The chain employs TRBV5-1 and TRBJ2-7; D is possibly TRBD1 (6 bases). CDR1 SGHRS and CDR2 YFSETQ come from the germline V gene. The CDR3 is 15 residues long. Trimming took off 2 bases at V and 3 bases at J, with 15 bases between the two ends. The CDR3 loop reads CASSLEGVVNYEQYF. For the CDR3, the DNA is TGCGCCAGCAGCTTAGAGGGGGTAGTGAACTACGAGCAGTACTTC.

The gene calls are TRBV6-5 and TRBJ1-5, with D uncertain. The germline CDR1 and CDR2 sequences are MNHEY and SVGAGI. Trimming removed 4 bases at V and 4 bases at J, with 11 bases between. The CDR3 covers 14 residues. The CDR3 region is CASSLGLTNQPQHF. The CDR3 DNA sequence: TGTGCCAGCAGTTTAGGACTGACTAATCAGCCCCAGCATTTT.